This T cell receptor (beta chain) was captured in a study of shared clonotypes between healthy human individuals. V gave up 1 base and J gave up 0 bases, with 6 bases separating them. This CDR3 is 15 amino acids long. Germline values: CDR1 SGHTA, CDR2 FQGNSA. Every subset had its genomic DNA shared out evenly among several immunoSEQ plates. TCRdb's copy holds only in-frame clones and misses some; the assay was immunoSEQ multiplex PCR. Of about 1.5 million clones detected, around 98% appear once; the ten largest clones hold less than 0.55%. The study's findings and limits: Rarefaction revealed incomplete sorted-subset sequencing despite large depth. Researchers found naive subsets generally carried larger estimated richness than memory subsets.

On this clone: Its specificity is not known.

The V and J genes are TRBV7-2 and TRBJ1-4; no firm D call. This receptor was taken from a man aged 30-40 years in good health. The sample was naive CD4+ T cells sorted from blood. The subset is: CD45RA+ positively selected. Here the CDR3 reads CASSLDRSTNEKLFF. Here the CDR3 DNA reads TGTGCCAGCAGCTTAGACAGATCAACTAATGAAAAACTGTTTTTT.